Below are 21 T cell receptor beta chains sequenced from a single sample in a study of T cell repertoires in ileal Crohn's disease. Documented time point: neoterminal ileum biopsy at postoperative endoscopy, about 6 months after surgery. TCRdb's table, derived via immunoSEQ multiplex PCR, lists solely in-frame clones and lacks some. The data show 15,000 to 20,000 clones, about three quarters seen once. The sample taken for sequencing was ileal tissue. The receptors were sampled from an adult with Crohn's disease.

This clone was picked up a small number of times. The chain recombines TRBV6-1 with TRBJ2-7; D not certain. This CDR3 spans 14 amino acids. Trimming took off 4 bases at V and 3 bases at J, with 13 bases between the two ends. Germline assignment: CDR1 MNHNS and CDR2 SASEGT. In DNA, the CDR3 is TGTGCCAGCAGTGCTTCTATTGATGGCTACGAGCAGTACTTC. This translates into CASSASIDGYEQYF.

In its sample, this clone was seen a few times. The CDR3 here is CVEDSGANVLTF. The CDR3 DNA follows: TGTGTCGAGGACTCTGGGGCCAACGTCCTGACTTTC. The chain employs TRBV7-9 and TRBJ2-6; D gene ambiguous. This CDR3 spans 12 amino acids. CDR1 and CDR2 (germline): SEHNR, FQNEAQ (reference sequence).

The chain recombines TRBV4-3 with TRBJ2-5; 10 bases are shared with TRBD2. Germline V CDR1 and CDR2: LGHNA, YSLEER. The CDR3 sequence is 17 residues long. V was clipped by 0 bases and J by 2 bases; unmatched bases: 6. The CDR3 DNA follows: TGCGCCAGCAGCCAAGATATAGCGGGGGGCACACAAGAGACCCAGTACTTC. It yields the protein CASSQDIAGGTQETQYF.

The J gene is TRBJ2-7, the V gene TRBV12-2; TRBD1, as called in the table, went unchecked against the DNA. TRBV12-2 is assigned pseudogene status. This CDR3 has 14 amino acids. In DNA form, the CDR3 reads TGTGCAAGTTTGACAGCTCCCCTCACCTACGAGCAGTACTTC. Protein sequence: CASLTAPLTYEQYF.

The rearrangement joins TRBV29-1 to TRBJ2-2, with D possibly being TRBD2 (5 bases). Trimming pared 4 bases from V and 3 bases from J, leaving 9 bases between. The V gene's germline CDR1 is SQVTM and CDR2 ANQGSEA. The CDR3 totals 13 residues. CDR3 DNA: TGCAGCGTTGGGGAGATTTACACCGGGGAGCTGTTTTTT. Translating it yields CSVGEIYTGELFF.

The genes are TRBV18 and TRBJ1-1; 10 bases align to TRBD1. V lost 4 bases to trimming and J lost 6 bases; unmatched junction nucleotides: 5. CDR1 is KGHSH and CDR2 is LQKENI in the germline V gene. There are 14 residues in the CDR3. This CDR3 is CASSLDGQGAEAFF. The CDR3 DNA reads as TGTGCCAGCTCACTGGACGGACAGGGGGCTGAAGCTTTCTTT.

This sequence joins TRBV27 and TRBJ1-1; the D gene is possibly TRBD1 (5 bases). Germline CDR1 MNHEY, CDR2 SMNVEV (reference sequence). Trimming removed 0 bases at V and 4 bases at J, with 6 bases between. This CDR3 has 13 residues. The chain's CDR3 is CASSLSRGTEAFF. As DNA, the CDR3 is TGTGCCAGCAGTTTATCAAGGGGCACTGAAGCTTTCTTT.

This clone has just a few counts. The rearrangement links TRBV6-1 to TRBJ1-2; 8 bases are shared with TRBD1. The CDR3 covers 15 residues. J lost 8 bases, V lost 2 bases, and 10 bases had no gene match. The germline V gene encodes CDR1 MNHNS and CDR2 SASEGT. The CDR3 region has the DNA TGTGCCAGCAGTGAATGGGGGGGACAGGTTTACGGCTACACCTTC. Protein: CASSEWGGQVYGYTF.

The chain is built from TRBV7-2 and TRBJ1-5; 8 bases line up with TRBD1. Germline V gives CDR1 SGHTA, CDR2 FQGNSA. With 4 bases clipped from V and 11 bases from J, the junction kept 10 bases outside the gene matches. This CDR3 contains 14 residues. CDR3 coding DNA: TGTGCCAGCAGCTCTACAGGGGGGGAAATGGCCCAGCATTTT. It codes for CASSSTGGEMAQHF.

The rearrangement uses TRBV5-1 and TRBJ1-6; 7 nucleotides match TRBD1. CDR3 length: 15 amino acids. The germline gives CDR1 SGHRS, CDR2 YFSETQ. V gave up 4 bases and J gave up 7 bases; unmatched junction bases: 8. This chain's CDR3 is CASSRWTGNNSPLHF. In DNA, the CDR3 is TGCGCCAGCAGCCGGTGGACAGGAAACAATTCACCCCTCCACTTT.

The J gene is TRBJ2-3, the V gene TRBV12-5; 8 positions match TRBD1. Per the germline V gene, CDR1 is LGHNT and CDR2 is FRNRAP. The trim removed 2 bases at V and 2 bases at J, leaving 24 bases unmatched. The CDR3 runs 22 residues. CDR3 protein: CASGLPTKRGHRGAVITDTQYF. CDR3 coding DNA: TGTGCTAGTGGTTTGCCAACAAAGAGGGGGCACAGGGGGGCGGTCATCACAGATACGCAGTATTTT.

CDR3 sequence (DNA): TGCAGCGTTGAAGACCCGATTGGGACAGGGGGCTATGGCTACACCTTC. It encodes CSVEDPIGTGGYGYTF. The rearrangement links TRBV29-1 to TRBJ1-2, with 11 bases lining up with TRBD1. Germline assignment: CDR1 SQVTM and CDR2 ANQGSEA. This CDR3 has 16 amino acids. V was clipped by 0 bases and J by 4 bases; unmatched bases: 7.

The chain uses TRBV10-3 and TRBJ2-7; a weak D match, TRBD1 (5 bases). There are 19 residues in the CDR3. Trimming removed 7 bases from V and 2 bases from J, with 30 bases in between. The germline gives CDR1 ENHRY, CDR2 SYGVKD. CDR3 sequence reads: CAITRTGPGVGENPYEQYF. The CDR3 DNA is TGTGCCATCACCCGTACAGGTCCGGGTGTGGGCGAGAACCCCTACGAGCAGTACTTC.

The rearrangement uses TRBV6-5 and TRBJ1-1, with TRBD1 identical over 8 bases. The CDR3 is 14 residues long. CDR1 and CDR2 (germline): MNHEY, SVGAGI. With V trimmed by 8 bases and J by 3 bases, 8 bases remained unmatched. In DNA form, the CDR3 reads TGTGCCAGCGGCAGGGGGCAGAGGGACACTGAAGCTTTCTTT. Protein: CASGRGQRDTEAFF.

The chain recombines TRBV6-5 with TRBJ2-3, with 8 bases lining up with TRBD2. Trimming took 2 bases from V and 4 from J; bases not matched to a gene: 2. CDR3 length: 14 residues. Looked up from germline, CDR1 is MNHEY and CDR2 is SVGAGI. This CDR3 reads CASSYGTRADTQYF. The CDR3, as DNA: TGTGCCAGCAGTTACGGGACTAGGGCAGATACGCAGTATTTT.

The rearrangement uses TRBV7-9 and TRBJ2-5, with unresolved D. The DNA end is more similar to TRBJ2-7, so the J call may be wrong. The germline V gene encodes CDR1 SEHNR and CDR2 FQNEAQ (reference sequence). The CDR3 sequence is 14 residues long. The CDR3 DNA is TGTGCCAGCAGCCAAAACCTGGGCCCCTACGAGCAGTACTTC. It codes for CASSQNLGPYEQYF.

This chain uses TRBV5-1 with TRBJ1-2; D gene ambiguous. V lost 4 bases, J lost 4 bases, and 14 bases lay in between. The CDR3 covers 14 residues. Germline V gene lookup returns CDR1 SGHRS and CDR2 YFSETQ. The CDR3 reads CASSPEGWGYGYTF. CDR3 in DNA: TGCGCCAGCAGCCCGGAGGGTTGGGGCTATGGCTACACCTTC.

The chain couples TRBV19 to TRBJ1-2; the D gene is possibly TRBD1 (6 bases). The V and J ends lost 4 bases and 5 bases respectively, with 11 bases between them. Per the germline V gene, CDR1 is LNHDA and CDR2 is SQIVND (reference sequence). The CDR3 sequence is 13 residues long. CDR3 coding DNA: TGTGCCAGTAGTAGGCGGGGGCAATATGGCTACACCTTC. This translates into CASSRRGQYGYTF.

This clone showed up just once. The CDR3 DNA reads as TGTGCCAGCAGCTTAGCGACTAGCGGGAAGGGCGAGCAGTACTTC. Amino acids: CASSLATSGKGEQYF. The rearrangement uses TRBV7-6 and TRBJ2-7; 11 bases are a match to TRBD2. Losses at the gene ends were 0 bases for V and 6 bases for J; bases not matched to a gene: 4. Germline V gene sequence: CDR1 SGHVS, CDR2 FNYEAQ. The CDR3 consists of 15 residues.

V gene TRBV7-9 combines with J gene TRBJ2-5; D perhaps matches TRBD2 (5 bases). This CDR3 is 12 amino acids long. CDR1 and CDR2 from the germline V gene are SEHNR and FQNEAQ (reference sequence). Trimming took off 8 bases at V and 5 bases at J, with 12 bases between the two ends. Here the CDR3 DNA reads TGTGCCAGCTCCGGTGGGGAGGAGACCCAGTACTTC. Protein: CASSGGEETQYF. Full variable domain (outside the CDR3, taken from reference TRBV7-9 and TRBJ2-5): DTGVSQNPRHKITKRGQNVTFRCDPISEHNRLYWYRQTLGQGPEFLTYFQNEAQLEKSRLLSDRFSAERPKGSFSTLEIQRTEQGDSAMYLCASSGGEETQYFGPGTRLLVL.

The chain employs TRBV30 and TRBJ2-1, with 8 bases lining up with TRBD1. Trimming removed 3 bases from V and 8 bases from J; junction bases left unmatched: 21. The CDR3 totals 18 residues. The germline CDR1 and CDR2 sequences are GTSNPN and SVGIG (reference sequence). The CDR3, as DNA: TGTGCCTGGAGGAACCTACCTCGCAGTTCGGACAGGGACGATGAGCAGTTCTTC. It specifies CAWRNLPRSSDRDDEQFF.